This entry lists 19 T cell receptor beta chains sequenced from one sample in a study of blood T cell repertoires in COVID-19. Generated by immunoSEQ multiplex PCR, the TCRdb table keeps only in-frame clones and is missing some. The sample yields over 200,000 clones, around 80% seen once. The sample taken for sequencing was PBMCs or T cells enriched from blood (not recorded which). These receptor sequences come from a man aged 60-69 years who had recovered from COVID-19.

CDR3 loop: CASSSLKVASTDTQYF. The CDR3 DNA sequence: TGTGCCAGCAGCTCCCTTAAGGTAGCTAGCACAGATACGCAGTATTTT. The rearrangement uses TRBV5-6 and TRBJ2-3; D unresolved. The CDR3 loop spans 16 amino acids. Trimming removed 3 bases at V and 0 bases at J, with 14 bases between. CDR1 and CDR2 from the germline V gene are SGHDT and YYEEEE. The full variable domain, in which reference TRBV5-6 and TRBJ2-3 provide the parts outside the CDR3, is DAGVTQSPTHLIKTRGQQVTLRCSPKSGHDTVSWYQQALGQGPQFIFQYYEEEERQRGNFPDRFSGHQFPNYSSELNVNALLLGDSALYLCASSSLKVASTDTQYFGPGTRLTVL.

The table lists this clone with a count of one. This chain connects TRBV4-2 to TRBJ1-6, with a weak D call TRBD1 (5 bases). Trimming shortened V by 4 bases and J by 8 bases, and 15 bases separated the two germline ends. Germline values: CDR1 LGHNA, CDR2 YNFKEQ. The CDR3 consists of 15 residues. The CDR3, as DNA: TGTGCCAGCAGCCTCGTCAGGGATAGGGATTCACCCCTCCACTTT. Translating it yields CASSLVRDRDSPLHF.

The rearrangement links TRBV5-1 to TRBJ1-1, with TRBD1 matching 9 bases. Germline V gives CDR1 SGHRS, CDR2 YFSETQ. This CDR3 has 14 residues. Trimming cost V 2 bases and J 6 bases; bases outside gene matches: 5. The DNA for the CDR3 is TGCGCCAGCAGCTTCTTACAGGGGGCCCCTGAAGCTTTCTTT. Encoded protein: CASSFLQGAPEAFF.

V is TRBV7-3 and J is TRBJ1-2, with D unclear. The V end was cut by 2 bases, the J end by 6 bases, with 10 bases between. Germline V gives CDR1 SGHTA, CDR2 FQGTGA. The CDR3 sequence is 13 residues long. CDR3 DNA sequence: TGTGCCAGCAGCTTAGAGGGCCAGGATGGCTACACCTTC. Amino acid sequence: CASSLEGQDGYTF.

The chain is built from TRBV28 and TRBJ1-5; D not certain. Germline-derived CDR1 and CDR2 are MDHEN and SYDVKM. The V gene lost 11 bases and the J gene lost 5 bases, with 13 bases spanning the gap. The CDR3 is 12 amino acids. The CDR3 DNA follows: TGTGCCTCCCAGGTACGTCATCAGCCCCAGCATTTT. Protein product: CASQVRHQPQHF.

The chain recombines TRBV25-1 with TRBJ2-3, with D possibly being TRBD2 (6 bases). V shed 3 bases and J shed 1 base, with 17 bases lying between them. The CDR3 runs to 17 residues. The germline gives CDR1 MGHDK, CDR2 SYGVNS. CDR3 residues: CASSDSPRGTRTDTQYF. CDR3 DNA sequence: TGTGCCAGCAGTGACTCTCCTCGGGGGACCCGCACAGATACGCAGTATTTT.

The J gene is TRBJ2-7, the V gene TRBV27, with a weak D call TRBD1 (6 bases). This CDR3 is built from 17 residues. The germline CDR1 and CDR2 sequences are MNHEY and SMNVEV (reference sequence). V gave up 7 bases and J gave up 4 bases, with 26 bases separating them. This CDR3 is CASTRKRASGTPYEQYF. The CDR3 bases are TGTGCCAGCACACGCAAAAGGGCCTCCGGGACACCATACGAGCAGTACTTC.

Concerning this clone itself: Distinct nucleotide sequences in the sample also encode this CDR3. V and J are TRBV10-3 and TRBJ1-1, with 8 bases fitting TRBD1. The CDR3 has 14 amino acids. Looked up from germline, CDR1 is ENHRY and CDR2 is SYGVKD. J lost 3 bases, V lost 3 bases, and 3 bases had no gene match. The CDR3 DNA reads as TGTGCCATCAGTGAAGGACAGGGAGACACTGAAGCTTTCTTT. Translation gives CAISEGQGDTEAFF.

In this sample, this clone turned up once. J is TRBJ2-5 and V is TRBV7-6; D is possibly TRBD1 (5 bases). The V gene lost 2 bases and the J gene lost 1 base, with 17 bases spanning the gap. The germline gives CDR1 SGHVS, CDR2 FNYEAQ. The CDR3 loop spans 17 amino acids. This CDR3 is CASSLSPLGRAQETQYF. The CDR3 DNA reads as TGTGCCAGCAGCTTAAGTCCTTTGGGCAGGGCCCAAGAGACCCAGTACTTC.

The chain carries TRBV19 and TRBJ2-2, with 9 bases that match TRBD1. The V and J ends lost 5 bases and 1 base, in that order; junction bases with no gene match: 8. This CDR3 is 17 amino acids long. Germline V gene sequence: CDR1 LNHDA, CDR2 SQIVND (reference sequence). The CDR3 region has the DNA TGTGCCAGTAGTTACGCCGGGACAGGGTTGAACACCGGGGAGCTGTTTTTT. This gives the protein CASSYAGTGLNTGELFF.

The chain links TRBV12-5 to TRBJ1-2; D is unresolved. Trimming took off 5 bases at V and 3 bases at J, with 13 bases between the two ends. The CDR3 extends over 14 amino acids. Germline CDR1 reads LGHNT; CDR2 reads FRNRAP. The CDR3, as DNA: TGTGCTAGTGGTCTCCCTCCTCCTTACTATGGCTACACCTTC. This translates into CASGLPPPYYGYTF.

The chain couples TRBV27 to TRBJ1-1; 9 bases fit TRBD1. J lost 0 bases, V lost 4 bases, and 9 bases had no gene match. The CDR3 runs to 17 residues. CDR1 and CDR2 (germline): MNHEY, SMNVEV (reference sequence). The CDR3, as DNA: TGTGCCAGCAGTTCCGGACAGGGGTTGTCCATGAACACTGAAGCTTTCTTT. Translation gives CASSSGQGLSMNTEAFF.

This chain links TRBV19 with TRBJ1-6; tentative D call: TRBD1 (5 bases). The CDR3 has 12 amino acids. CDR1 LNHDA and CDR2 SQIVND come from the germline V gene (reference sequence). V gave up 5 bases and J gave up 7 bases, with 6 bases separating them. CDR3 bases: TGTGCCAGTAGTGACAGAAATTCACCCCTCCACTTT. It is translated as CASSDRNSPLHF.

The chain uses TRBV2 and TRBJ1-1; D uncertain. This CDR3 region has 14 residues. Germline V lookup: CDR1 SNHLY, CDR2 FYNNEI. The V and J ends lost 6 bases and 5 bases respectively, with 16 bases between them. CDR3 coding DNA: TGTGCCAGCAGCTTGGGTTCTCAGCGTACTGAAGCTTTCTTT. This encodes CASSLGSQRTEAFF.

V usage is TRBV4-2 and J usage is TRBJ2-5, with 10 nucleotides matching TRBD2. Germline V gene sequence: CDR1 LGHNA, CDR2 YNFKEQ. Trimming took 0 bases from V and 4 from J; bases not matched to a gene: 5. This CDR3 is built from 16 residues. CDR3: CASSQESGGAVETQYF. CDR3 sequence (DNA): TGTGCCAGCAGCCAAGAAAGCGGGGGGGCCGTAGAGACCCAGTACTTC.

The chain combines TRBV5-1 with TRBJ1-4; D perhaps matches TRBD1 (5 bases). CDR1 and CDR2 from the germline V gene are SGHRS and YFSETQ. V lost 4 bases and J 0 bases, leaving 10 bases between the germline ends. The CDR3 is 15 residues long. The CDR3 sequence: CASSAREATNEKLFF. For the CDR3, the DNA is TGCGCCAGCAGCGCCAGGGAAGCAACTAATGAAAAACTGTTTTTT.

The rearrangement joins TRBV12-3 or TRBV12-4 to TRBJ2-1; possibly TRBD1 for D (6 bases). This CDR3 contains 13 residues. Trimming removed 6 bases from V and 0 bases from J, with 6 bases in between. The CDR3 nucleotides read TGTGCCAGCAGACAGGGCTCCTACAATGAGCAGTTCTTC. It encodes CASRQGSYNEQFF.

This chain links TRBV7-2 with TRBJ2-5; 9 bases are shared with TRBD2. CDR3 length: 17 residues. Trimming cost V 0 bases and J 1 base; bases outside gene matches: 6. The germline V gene has CDR1 SGHTA and CDR2 FQGNSA. CDR3 region: CASSLARLAGTQETQYF. The CDR3 DNA follows: TGTGCCAGCAGCTTAGCGCGGCTAGCGGGGACCCAAGAGACCCAGTACTTC.

This sequence joins TRBV24-1 and TRBJ1-1, with D perhaps matching TRBD1 (5 bases). The V end was cut by 9 bases, the J end by 1 base, with 14 bases between. The CDR3 is 14 amino acids. CDR1 is KGHDR and CDR2 is SFDVKD in the germline V gene. The DNA of the CDR3 is TGTGCCACCCAAGGGGAGGGCACGAACACTGAAGCTTTCTTT. This gives the protein CATQGEGTNTEAFF.